Below, 5 T cell receptor beta chains from the same sample are listed, as sequenced in a study of T cell changes during pregnancy in multiple sclerosis. Produced via immunoSEQ multiplex PCR; TCRdb's table is partial and in-frame only. The profile shows roughly 80,000 clones, about 89% of them singletons. The sequencing used peripheral blood, collected before pregnancy. All receptors come from a female donor with multiple sclerosis, enrolled in a pregnancy study.

The J gene is TRBJ1-5, the V gene TRBV27, with TRBD1 identical over 8 bases. The germline V gene has CDR1 MNHEY and CDR2 SMNVEV (reference sequence). The CDR3 is 16 residues long. V gave up 6 bases and J gave up 4 bases; unmatched junction bases: 11. Here the CDR3 reads CASSPGTGRSNQPQHF. The CDR3 DNA is TGTGCCAGCAGCCCCGGGACAGGTAGAAGTAATCAGCCCCAGCATTTT.

The chain recombines TRBV28 with TRBJ2-3; the D gene is possibly TRBD1 (6 bases). CDR1 is MDHEN and CDR2 is SYDVKM in the germline V gene. The CDR3 is 15 residues long. With 4 bases removed from V and 0 bases from J, the gap between germline ends came to 11 bases. The CDR3 loop is CASSSQGTSTDTQYF. The CDR3 bases are TGTGCCAGCAGTTCACAGGGAACTAGCACAGATACGCAGTATTTT.

This chain links TRBV2 with TRBJ2-7; possible D gene TRBD1, 5 bases. This CDR3 is built from 14 residues. Germline CDR1 SNHLY, CDR2 FYNNEI. V lost 2 bases, J lost 4 bases, and 12 bases lay in between. The CDR3 bases are TGTGCCAGCAGTGAACAGGGATTATATTACGAGCAGTACTTC. Translation gives CASSEQGLYYEQYF.

The gene calls are TRBV14 and TRBJ2-7, with D possibly matching TRBD1 (5 bases). V shed 1 base and J shed 3 bases, with 13 bases lying between them. Germline assignment: CDR1 SGHDN and CDR2 FVKESK. The CDR3 is 15 residues long. The CDR3, as DNA: TGTGCCAGCAGCCAAGCTGTGGCAGGGTACTACGAGCAGTACTTC. Protein product: CASSQAVAGYYEQYF.

The chain employs TRBV9 and TRBJ1-5; no firm D call. Trimming cost V 2 bases and J 9 bases, with 15 bases left between them. The length of the CDR3 is 14 residues. The germline V gene has CDR1 SGDLS and CDR2 YYNGEE. The CDR3: CASSVQPAEGPQHF. In DNA, the CDR3 is TGTGCCAGCAGCGTTCAGCCCGCAGAGGGGCCCCAGCATTTT.